The clone carrying this TCR beta chain was found once. What it recognizes is unknown. Profiling relied on immunoSEQ multiplex PCR, and the TCRdb table lists in-frame clones only, not all of them. The table records 8,500 to 9,000 clones, 75% to 85% of them present only once. The sample's time point: 2015-2016 season, 7 days after influenza vaccination. Donors were community-dwelling with no influenza vaccine in the prior 6 months. This sample is drawn from a study of follicular helper T cells after annual influenza vaccination. The study, taken as a whole, reports: Each annual vaccination recalled recurring oligoclonal ICOS+CD38+ cTfh clonotypes.

Germline V gene sequence: CDR1 MNHNY, CDR2 SVGAGI (reference sequence). This CDR3 is 16 amino acids long. The ends lost 0 bases at V and 0 bases at J; junction bases unmatched: 3. The sequence came from an adult who received the influenza vaccine. Sequencing used CXCR5+ CD38- circulating T follicular helper cells from blood, obtained 7 days after influenza vaccination. Subset defined: circulating Tfh, non-naive CD4+CXCR5+PD-1+ (ICOS+CD38+ or ICOS-CD38-). The V gene is TRBV6-6, the J gene TRBJ2-3; 7 nucleotides agree with TRBD1. The CDR3 nucleotides are TGTGCCAGCAGTTACTCAGGGGGCCGTAGCACAGATACGCAGTATTTT. It codes for CASSYSGGRSTDTQYF.